The 6 T cell receptor beta chains reported below all come from one sample, sequenced in a study of blood T cells in healthy people across ages. Alongside a J-beta primer mix, a sample-barcoded 5' primer served in a second PCR lasting about 7 to 12 cycles. TCRdb processed the 5' RACE reads anew with MiXCR; each CDR3 protein has one entry. The sample shows around 940,000 distinct CDR3 sequences, just over 50% of them seen only once. The sequenced sample was blood. These receptors all stem from a woman in her fifties or sixties in good health.

The gene calls are TRBV4-1 and TRBJ2-4; perhaps TRBD1 as D (6 bases). The assigned J gene may be wrong: the sequence end matches TRBJ2-7 better. The CDR3 covers 15 residues. CDR1 MGHRA and CDR2 YSYEKL come from the germline V gene. CDR3 protein: CASSLDRDTLYEQYF. CDR3 nucleotides: TGCGCCAGCAGCCTCGACCGGGACACTCTCTACGAGCAGTACTTC.

The J gene is TRBJ2-1, the V gene TRBV27, with 10 bases that match TRBD2. The CDR3 consists of 16 residues. Germline CDR1 is MNHEY and CDR2 is SMNVEV (reference sequence). V was pared by 2 bases and J by 4 bases, with 5 bases of the junction left unmatched. CDR3 sequence reads: CASSLRGSGGYNEQFF. As DNA, the CDR3 is TGTGCCAGCAGTTTAAGGGGTAGCGGGGGGTACAATGAGCAGTTCTTC.

This clonotype came up once. CDR3 bases: TGTGCCAGCAGCAAACGTGGGGGCACTGAAGCTTTCTTT. Its protein is CASSKRGGTEAFF. This chain links TRBV21-1 with TRBJ1-1; TRBD1 is taken as the D call from the table, unchecked against the DNA. TRBV21-1 corresponds to a pseudogene. The CDR3 covers 13 residues.

The chain recombines TRBV10-2 with TRBJ2-1, with 7 nucleotides matching TRBD2. V shed 2 bases, J shed 4 bases, and the junction held 5 bases outside the gene matches. CDR3 length equals 15 residues. CDR1 is WSHSY, CDR2 SAAADI, per germline. For the CDR3, the DNA is TGCGCCAGCAGTGAGGGCGGGAGCGTTTACAATGAGCAGTTCTTC. The encoded protein is CASSEGGSVYNEQFF.

This clonotype was found a few times. The J gene is TRBJ1-4, the V gene TRBV6-6, with TRBD1 as a possible D gene (5 bases). CDR1 MNHNY and CDR2 SVGAGI come from the germline V gene (reference sequence). The CDR3 contains 14 residues. The germline V and J ends were trimmed by 6 bases and 0 bases, with 8 bases remaining between them. CDR3 protein: CASRGASTNEKLFF. CDR3 sequence (DNA): TGTGCCAGCAGAGGGGCTTCAACTAATGAAAAACTGTTTTTT.

This clonotype was recorded at least ten times. The rearrangement joins TRBV7-3 to TRBJ2-1; 7 nucleotides agree with TRBD1. Germline assignment: CDR1 SGHTA and CDR2 FQGTGA. Losses at the gene ends were 3 bases for V and 10 bases for J; bases not matched to a gene: 6. The CDR3 sequence is 13 residues long. CDR3 DNA sequence: TGTGCCAGCAGCTTGGTGCACAGGGGAGAGCAGTTCTTC. Translation: CASSLVHRGEQFF.